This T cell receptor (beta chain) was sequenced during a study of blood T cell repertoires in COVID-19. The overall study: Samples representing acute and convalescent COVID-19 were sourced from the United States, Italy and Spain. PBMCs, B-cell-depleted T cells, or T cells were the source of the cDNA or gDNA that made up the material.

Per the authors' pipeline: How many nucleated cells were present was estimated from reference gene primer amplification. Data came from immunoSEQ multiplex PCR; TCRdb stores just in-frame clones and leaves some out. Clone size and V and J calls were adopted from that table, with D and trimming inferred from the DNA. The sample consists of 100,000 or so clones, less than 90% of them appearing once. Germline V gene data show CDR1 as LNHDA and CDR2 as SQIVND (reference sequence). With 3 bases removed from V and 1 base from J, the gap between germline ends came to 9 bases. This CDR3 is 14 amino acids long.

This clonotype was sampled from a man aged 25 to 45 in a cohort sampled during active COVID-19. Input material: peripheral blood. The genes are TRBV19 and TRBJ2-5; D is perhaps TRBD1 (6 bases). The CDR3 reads CASSIGQPQETQYF. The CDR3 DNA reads TGTGCCAGTAGTATCGGACAGCCCCAAGAGACCCAGTACTTC.